The present entry profiles one T cell receptor (beta chain) with its context. The sample comes from a study of blood T cell repertoires in COVID-19. V shed 4 bases and J 4 bases; nucleotides not matched to a gene: 3. The CDR3 length is 14 residues. The V gene's germline CDR1 is MDHEN and CDR2 SYDVKM. In the authors' workflow: Amplifying reference gene primers gave estimates of nucleated cell counts. Produced via immunoSEQ multiplex PCR; TCRdb's table is partial and in-frame only. V, J and clone size derive from that table, while D and trimming were established from the DNA sequence. The repertoire holds about 150,000 clones, with approximately 92% as singletons.

Sequenced: peripheral blood. The chain combines TRBV28 with TRBJ2-3, with 9 bases lining up with TRBD2. This TCR came from a man aged 18-30 years with COVID-19, enrolled during active disease. The DNA for the CDR3 is TGTGCCAGCAGTTCGCGGGGGGGTCCAGATACGCAGTATTTT. Translating gives CASSSRGGPDTQYF.